Following are 21 T cell receptor beta chains from one sample sequenced in a study of blood T cell repertoires in COVID-19. Only in-frame clones appear in the TCRdb table, and some are missing; sequencing was by immunoSEQ multiplex PCR. The table shows 93,000 or so clones, with roughly 87% occurring only once. Input material: peripheral blood. These TCRs come from a human donor in a cohort sampled during active COVID-19.

This rearrangement joins TRBV5-1 to TRBJ2-7, with TRBD1 matching over 7 bases. There are 16 residues in the CDR3. V dropped 0 bases and J dropped 3; count of bases not matched to a gene: 9. Germline CDR1 SGHRS, CDR2 YFSETQ. The chain's CDR3 is CASSLERGQSDYEQYF. The CDR3 bases are TGCGCCAGCAGCTTGGAGAGGGGACAGTCGGACTACGAGCAGTACTTC.

This chain joins TRBV28 and TRBJ1-1; 12 nucleotides align to TRBD1. V dropped 6 bases and J dropped 0; count of bases not matched to a gene: 5. Germline CDR1 MDHEN, CDR2 SYDVKM. The CDR3 extends over 16 amino acids. The CDR3 coding sequence is TGTGCCAGCAGGTCAGGGACAGGGGGCGTGAACACTGAAGCTTTCTTT. It yields the protein CASRSGTGGVNTEAFF. The full variable domain, with the rest looked up from reference TRBV28 and TRBJ1-1, is DVKVTQSSRYLVKRTGEKVFLECVQDMDHENMFWYRQDPGLGLRLIYFSYDVKMKEKGDIPEGYSVSREKKERFSLILESASTNQTSMYLCASRSGTGGVNTEAFFGQGTRLTVV.

This chain uses TRBV2 with TRBJ1-1; TRBD1 aligns across 7 bases. Germline V gene sequence: CDR1 SNHLY, CDR2 FYNNEI. The CDR3 runs to 13 residues. Unmatched junction bases numbered 5, after V lost 8 bases and J lost 2 bases. CDR3 residues: CASGNRGNTEAFF. The DNA of the CDR3 is TGTGCCAGCGGTAACAGGGGCAACACTGAAGCTTTCTTT.

Only one count was recorded for this clone. The chain employs TRBV6-5 and TRBJ1-5; 7 bases are shared with TRBD1. Germline CDR1 MNHEY, CDR2 SVGAGI. After removal of 6 bases from V and 5 bases from J, the junction contained 10 bases not matched to a gene. This CDR3 region has 15 residues. The CDR3 coding sequence is TGTGCCAGCAGACCTTTGACAGGGACGGATCAGCCCCAGCATTTT. It is translated as CASRPLTGTDQPQHF.

The chain uses TRBV6-5 and TRBJ2-1; 9 positions agree with TRBD2. J was trimmed by 8 bases and V by 8 bases; bases with no gene match: 10. The germline gives CDR1 MNHEY, CDR2 SVGAGI. CDR3 length: 14 amino acids. In DNA, the CDR3 is TGTGCCAGCCGGCGGGGGGGCCGAATCCATGAGCAGTTCTTC. Its protein product is CASRRGGRIHEQFF.

The V call is TRBV28, the J call TRBJ1-1; D is unclear. Germline-derived CDR1 and CDR2 are MDHEN and SYDVKM. The CDR3 runs to 15 residues. V was clipped by 3 bases and J by 0 bases, with 11 bases between them. The CDR3 loop is CASSFQTHLNTEAFF. The CDR3 DNA sequence: TGTGCCAGCAGTTTCCAAACCCACTTGAACACTGAAGCTTTCTTT.

The chain combines TRBV11-2 with TRBJ1-1, with D hard to call. CDR3 length equals 16 residues. Trimming cost V 0 bases and J 4 bases, with 15 bases left between them. The germline CDR1 and CDR2 sequences are SGHAT and FQNNGV. In DNA form, the CDR3 reads TGTGCCAGCAGCTTAGATTTTGGATCTGGGCGCACTGAAGCTTTCTTT. Its protein product is CASSLDFGSGRTEAFF.

The chain joins TRBV5-1 to TRBJ1-3; no firm D call. V was pared by 1 base and J by 0 bases, with 5 bases between. Germline V CDR1 and CDR2: SGHRS, YFSETQ. The CDR3 runs to 14 residues. In nucleotides, the CDR3 is TGCGCCAGCAGCTTGAGCCACTCTGGAAACACCATATATTTT. Protein: CASSLSHSGNTIYF. Together with reference TRBV5-1 and TRBJ1-3, the CDR3 gives the full variable domain: KAGVTQTPRYLIKTRGQQVTLSCSPISGHRSVSWYQQTPGQGLQFLFEYFSETQRNKGNFPGRFSGRQFSNSRSEMNVSTLELGDSALYLCASSLSHSGNTIYFGEGSWLTVV.

The count of this clone is one. This chain joins TRBV28 and TRBJ1-2, with D perhaps matching TRBD1 (6 bases). V gave up 2 bases and J gave up 3 bases, with 10 bases separating them. There are 14 residues in the CDR3. The germline V gene has CDR1 MDHEN and CDR2 SYDVKM. CDR3 protein: CASSLGQSYYGYTF. The CDR3 coding sequence is TGTGCCAGCAGTTTAGGACAGAGCTACTATGGCTACACCTTC.

This chain connects TRBV27 to TRBJ1-2, with TRBD1 matching over 8 bases. There are 17 residues in the CDR3. Per germline, CDR1 MNHEY and CDR2 SMNVEV (reference sequence). With V trimmed by 2 bases and J by 1 base, 9 bases remained unmatched. This CDR3 is CASSLIPGGLGNYGYTF. CDR3 sequence (DNA): TGTGCCAGCAGTTTAATCCCAGGGGGCCTTGGTAACTATGGCTACACCTTC.

The chain recombines TRBV10-2 with TRBJ2-3, with 10 bases fitting TRBD2. This CDR3 comprises 14 residues. Germline loops: CDR1 WSHSY, CDR2 SAAADI. V was clipped by 4 bases and J by 6 bases; unmatched bases: 4. The CDR3 loop is CASSALAGRDTQYF. In nucleotides, the CDR3 is TGCGCCAGCAGTGCACTAGCGGGGAGGGATACGCAGTATTTT.

A few counts support this clone. This rearrangement joins TRBV7-6 to TRBJ1-2; D might be TRBD1 (5 bases). With 5 bases removed from V and 6 bases from J, the gap between germline ends came to 22 bases. The germline CDR1 and CDR2 sequences are SGHVS and FNYEAQ. The CDR3 is 16 residues long. The CDR3 sequence is CASSLGGGVVGDGYTF. DNA of the CDR3: TGTGCCAGCAGCCTGGGGGGAGGGGTCGTCGGGGATGGCTACACCTTC.

The rearrangement uses TRBV27 and TRBJ2-3; D is undetermined. Trimming cost V 5 bases and J 2 bases, with 8 bases left between them. Germline V lookup: CDR1 MNHEY, CDR2 SMNVEV (reference sequence). CDR3 length: 13 amino acids. The CDR3 DNA follows: TGTGCCAGCAGTCACCAGTCCACAGATACGCAGTATTTT. It is translated as CASSHQSTDTQYF.

The CDR3, as DNA: TGTGCCAGCAGCTTAGATAGTCCCTCCTACGAGCAGTACTTC. Encoded protein: CASSLDSPSYEQYF. This rearrangement joins TRBV7-2 to TRBJ2-7; D gene ambiguous. This CDR3 region has 14 residues. Germline V gives CDR1 SGHTA, CDR2 FQGNSA. Trimming took 1 base from V and 0 from J, leaving 7 bases between them.

For the CDR3, the DNA is TGTGCCAGCAGCCCCTATAGGGGCACTGAAGCTTTCTTT. Protein sequence: CASSPYRGTEAFF. The chain has TRBV6-5 and TRBJ1-1; D possibly corresponds to TRBD1 (5 bases). The germline V gene has CDR1 MNHEY and CDR2 SVGAGI. This CDR3 region has 13 residues. Trimming cost V 6 bases and J 4 bases, with 12 bases left between them.

The chain carries TRBV10-3 and TRBJ1-1; D perhaps matches TRBD1 (6 bases). The CDR3 spans 16 residues. Trimming took 6 bases from V and 0 from J, leaving 17 bases between them. Germline loops: CDR1 ENHRY, CDR2 SYGVKD. CDR3 bases: TGTGCCATCAGCGATACTCGGGACACCATGAACACTGAAGCTTTCTTT. It yields the protein CAISDTRDTMNTEAFF.

The V call is TRBV11-2, the J call TRBJ2-3; TRBD2 aligns across 9 bases. Trimming took 0 bases from V and 3 from J; bases not matched to a gene: 4. The CDR3 totals 16 residues. Germline V gives CDR1 SGHAT, CDR2 FQNNGV. Here the CDR3 DNA reads TGTGCCAGCAGCTTAGACGGCGGGAGGGCTACAGATACGCAGTATTTT. Amino acids: CASSLDGGRATDTQYF. The complete variable domain, with remaining parts taken from reference TRBV11-2 and TRBJ2-3, reads EAGVAQSPRYKIIEKRQSVAFWCNPISGHATLYWYQQILGQGPKLLIQFQNNGVVDDSQLPKDRFSAERLKGVDSTLKIQPAKLEDSAVYLCASSLDGGRATDTQYFGPGTRLTVL.

The chain combines TRBV7-9 with TRBJ2-5, with D perhaps TRBD1 (5 bases). Trimming pared 0 bases from V and 1 base from J, leaving 9 bases between. The germline V gene encodes CDR1 SEHNR and CDR2 FQNEAQ (reference sequence). The CDR3 loop spans 15 amino acids. The CDR3 loop reads CASSLAGQGQETQYF. The CDR3 DNA is TGTGCCAGCAGCTTAGCGGGCCAGGGCCAAGAGACCCAGTACTTC.

Here the CDR3 reads CASGLVGAGYTYNEQFF. As DNA, the CDR3 is TGTGCTAGTGGTTTGGTTGGCGCGGGTTATACCTACAATGAGCAGTTCTTC. The rearrangement joins TRBV12-5 to TRBJ2-1; the D gene is possibly TRBD2 (5 bases). V gave up 0 bases and J gave up 2 bases, with 14 bases separating them. There are 17 residues in the CDR3. Germline CDR1 is LGHNT and CDR2 is FRNRAP.

This clone turned up a few times. The rearrangement joins TRBV9 to TRBJ1-3; no clear D. Trimming took 3 bases from V and 10 from J, leaving 11 bases between them. Germline V gene sequence: CDR1 SGDLS, CDR2 YYNGEE. This CDR3 has 12 amino acids. The CDR3: CASSDGLRTIYF. The CDR3 DNA follows: TGTGCCAGCAGCGATGGTTTGAGGACCATATATTTT.

This chain connects TRBV27 to TRBJ2-7; 9 nucleotides line up with TRBD1. The V and J ends lost 2 bases and 3 bases, in that order; junction bases with no gene match: 5. The CDR3 spans 15 residues. The germline gives CDR1 MNHEY, CDR2 SMNVEV (reference sequence). In DNA form, the CDR3 reads TGTGCCAGCAGTTTAGCGACAGGGGGTTTCTACGAGCAGTACTTC. Protein: CASSLATGGFYEQYF.